This T cell receptor (beta chain) was sequenced for a study of T-cell memory formation after mild COVID-19. Study-level findings and limits: Second-wave clones that peaked on day 37 lacked confirmed SARS-CoV-2 specificity. Clones that got smaller from day 15 to 85 had even CD4/CD8, while clones growing later tipped toward CD4+.

J lost 6 bases, V lost 5 bases, and 6 bases had no gene match. The CDR3 has 13 amino acids. The germline gives CDR1 MNHNS, CDR2 SASEGT. On this clonotype itself: Its specificity is not known.

Using its own MiXCR run on the 5' RACE reads, TCRdb lists one record per CDR3 protein. The sample shows 300,000 to 350,000 distinct CDR3 sequences, around 19% of them seen only once. J is TRBJ2-5 and V is TRBV6-1, with TRBD1 identical over 7 bases. The sample consisted of PBMCs or a T cell subset sorted from them (not recorded which). This receptor was obtained from a young man who had mild COVID-19 (a few samples of this study predate the infection). Cell type and time point are not known. CDR3 sequence reads: CASSFTGAQTQYF. Here the CDR3 DNA reads TGTGCCAGCAGTTTTACAGGGGCGCAGACCCAGTACTTC.